These T cell receptor beta chains were read from a single sample in a study of blood T cell repertoires in COVID-19. Only in-frame clones appear in the TCRdb table, and some are missing; sequencing was by immunoSEQ multiplex PCR. The table includes roughly 390,000 clones, about 85% detected once. Specimen: peripheral blood. These receptors were obtained from a woman aged 18-30 years with acute or convalescent COVID-19. The CDR3 runs from the conserved cysteine through the conserved F or W. D genes are given only for firm matches. For some rows the clone size is stated as once, few or many, or as a class when expanded; others skip it.

TRBV6-5	-	-	TRBJ2-1	TGTGCCAGCAGTTACTCGGAACAGGGACATCGGTTCTTC	CASSYSEQGHRFF
TRBV9	-	once	TRBJ2-3	TGTGCCAGCAGCGCAAGTACTAGCTCCACACTCACAGATACGCAGTATTTT	CASSASTSSTLTDTQYF
TRBV5-5	-	once	TRBJ2-7	TGTGCCAGCAGCTCCCCGACAGGGGCCCCGCGGGGGACCTACGAGCAGTACTTC	CASSSPTGAPRGTYEQYF
TRBV12-3/TRBV12-4	-	-	TRBJ1-2	TGTGCCAGCAGCACAGGGTGGGGCTACACCTTC	CASSTGWGYTF
TRBV7-9	TRBD1	few	TRBJ1-2	TGTGCCAGCAGCTTATTGGGGGACAGGGTCTATGGCTACACCTTC	CASSLLGDRVYGYTF
TRBV19	-	-	TRBJ2-3	TGTGCCAGTAGTATAGCGGGAAGCACAGATACGCAGTATTTT	CASSIAGSTDTQYF
TRBV10-1	TRBD2	-	TRBJ2-1	TGCGCCAGCAGCTTCGGGGGGGCCGCTGAGCAGTTCTTC	CASSFGGAAEQFF
TRBV14	-	-	TRBJ2-5	TGTGCCAGCAGCCAAGAAACTGAGGTTGAGACCCAGTACTTC	CASSQETEVETQYF
TRBV28	-	-	TRBJ1-5	TGTGCCAGCAGTTTATTTAAGGGGGACGGCGGCAATCAGCCCCAGCATTTT	CASSLFKGDGGNQPQHF
TRBV5-1	-	-	TRBJ2-1	TGCGCCAGCAGCTTGGATCCAGCGGTCAATGAGCAGTTCTTC	CASSLDPAVNEQFF
TRBV11-2	TRBD2	many	TRBJ2-1	TGTGCCAGCAACCCGAGTACCGGGACTACCGAGCAGTTCTTC	CASNPSTGTTEQFF
TRBV10-1	TRBD2	-	TRBJ2-2	TGCGCCAGCAGTGATCCGGGACTAAACACCGGGGAGCTGTTTTTT	CASSDPGLNTGELFF
TRBV10-3	-	-	TRBJ1-1	TGTGCCATCAGTGAAGGGGGTTTCAACACTGAAGCTTTCTTT	CAISEGGFNTEAFF
TRBV7-2	-	-	TRBJ2-6	TGTGCCAGCAGCTATGCCGGGTCTGGGGCCAACGTCCTGACTTTC	CASSYAGSGANVLTF
TRBV5-1	-	-	TRBJ1-2	TGCGCCAGCGCGCACAAAGCACAGGGTAATGGCTACACCTTC	CASAHKAQGNGYTF
TRBV19	TRBD1	-	TRBJ2-7	TGTGCCAGTAGTCTCGGGACAGCCTACGAGCAGTACTTC	CASSLGTAYEQYF
TRBV18	-	-	TRBJ2-5	TGTGCCAGCTCACCACTGGGCGAGACCCAGTACTTC	CASSPLGETQYF
TRBV7-3	-	few	TRBJ2-2	TGTGCCAGCAGCGCTAACCCACAGGGTAGGGGGGAGCTGTTTTTT	CASSANPQGRGELFF
TRBV28	-	-	TRBJ2-1	TGTGCCAGCACCGAAGAGGTCGCGAACCCCTACAATGAGCAGTTCTTC	CASTEEVANPYNEQFF
TRBV6-5	-	-	TRBJ1-5	TGTGCCAGCAGTCCACGGGGATTAAATCAGCCCCAGCATTTT	CASSPRGLNQPQHF
TRBV3-1/TRBV3-2	-	-	TRBJ1-6	TGTGCCAGCAGCCAAGATGCGGAAAATTCACCCCTCCACTTT	CASSQDAENSPLHF
TRBV6-5	-	few	TRBJ2-7	TGTGCCAGCAAGTGGGAGCGAACTTCCTACGAGCAGTACTTC	CASKWERTSYEQYF
TRBV19	TRBD2	-	TRBJ2-1	TGTGCCAGTAGTACCGGGACTAGCGGGGGGAATGAGCAGTTCTTC	CASSTGTSGGNEQFF
TRBV5-1	TRBD1	once	TRBJ2-1	TGCGCCAGCAGGGGGGACCAGGGGGCCTACAATGAGCAGTTCTTC	CASRGDQGAYNEQFF
TRBV12-3/TRBV12-4	-	-	TRBJ1-1	TGTGCCAGTTCAGCGGTGAACACTGAAGCTTTCTTT	CASSAVNTEAFF
TRBV6-5	-	few	TRBJ1-1	TGTGCCAGCAGTTACTTACCCGGCGGGAACACTGAAGCTTTCTTT	CASSYLPGGNTEAFF
TRBV2	TRBD1	-	TRBJ1-2	TGTGCCAGCATTAATAGCCCCGGGACAGGGGATTATGGCTACACCTTC	CASINSPGTGDYGYTF
TRBV28	TRBD1	once	TRBJ2-7	TGTGCCAGCAGTTCACCTACAGGGGGAAGCTACGAGCAGTACTTC	CASSSPTGGSYEQYF
TRBV3-1/TRBV3-2	-	few	TRBJ1-4	TGTGCCAGCAGCCAAAGTAGCGAAAAACTGTTTTTT	CASSQSSEKLFF
TRBV6-5	TRBD1	-	TRBJ1-6	TGTGCCAGCAGTTACCTCGGACAGGGGTCCGGACCCCTCCACTTT	CASSYLGQGSGPLHF
TRBV13	-	-	TRBJ2-7	TGTGCCAGCAGCTTAGCAGCGGTTGGCTACGAGCAGTACTTC	CASSLAAVGYEQYF
TRBV28	TRBD2	-	TRBJ2-1	TGTGCCAGCAGCACCACTAGCGGGGCCTACAATGAGCAGTTCTTC	CASSTTSGAYNEQFF
TRBV7-3	-	few	TRBJ2-5	TGTGCCAGCAGCCCCGGCCCGGGAGATCAAGAGACCCAGTACTTC	CASSPGPGDQETQYF
TRBV5-1	TRBD1	-	TRBJ2-2	TGCGCCAGCAAAAACAGGGGTCGCGAAATCCTTTTCCCGAACACCGGGGAGCTGTTTTTT	CASKNRGREILFPNTGELFF
TRBV29-1	TRBD2	-	TRBJ2-1	TGCAGCGCCCATACTAGCGCCAGCTCCTACAATGAGCAGTTCTTC	CSAHTSASSYNEQFF
TRBV9	TRBD1	-	TRBJ1-1	TGTGCCAGCAGCCCCTGGGACAGGAACACTGAAGCTTTCTTT	CASSPWDRNTEAFF
TRBV28	TRBD1	few	TRBJ1-5	TGTGCCAGTCTTTTTGGGACAGGGTCGGGTCAGCCCCAGCATTTT	CASLFGTGSGQPQHF
TRBV6-5	TRBD2	-	TRBJ2-1	TGTGCCAGCAGAGTAGCGGGGGGGATGAACAATGAGCAGTTCTTC	CASRVAGGMNNEQFF
TRBV28	-	-	TRBJ1-2	TGTGCCAGCAGTGTACAGGGACCCTATGGCTACACCTTC	CASSVQGPYGYTF
TRBV6-5	TRBD1	once	TRBJ1-1	TGTGCCAGCAGTTACAATAGGGGGCGACGGACTGAAGCTTTCTTT	CASSYNRGRRTEAFF
TRBV6-4	TRBD1	many	TRBJ1-3	TGTGCCAGCAGGGACAGGGGCCACTCTGGAAACACCATATATTTT	CASRDRGHSGNTIYF
TRBV3-1/TRBV3-2	-	-	TRBJ2-5	TGTGCCAGCAGCCAAGCAGGGAATACAGAGACCCAGTACTTC	CASSQAGNTETQYF
TRBV9	TRBD1	-	TRBJ1-5	TGTGCCAGCAGCGGCGGGACAGGGGCCTATAGCAATCAGCCCCAGCATTTT	CASSGGTGAYSNQPQHF
TRBV10-2	TRBD1	-	TRBJ1-4	TGCGCCAGCAGTCGGACAGGCCGAACTAATGAAAAACTGTTTTTT	CASSRTGRTNEKLFF
TRBV2	TRBD2	once	TRBJ2-7	TGTGCCAGCAGCCCCCCGGGGGGTTGGTCCTACGAGCAGTACTTC	CASSPPGGWSYEQYF